This is a list of T cell receptor beta chains from one sample in a study of blood T cell repertoires in COVID-19. Method: immunoSEQ multiplex PCR; TCRdb's copy keeps in-frame clones and lacks some. The sample shows 250,000 to 400,000 clones, about 85% of them seen only once. Sequenced material: PBMCs or T cells enriched from blood (not recorded which). These receptors were obtained from a woman in her 30s who had been exposed to COVID-19. CDR3s include the opening cysteine and the closing phenylalanine or tryptophan. The D gene is left open where the match is weak. Size is stated for part of the rows, as once, few or many counts, or as a class when the clone is expanded.

NA | 18 | TRBJ2-6 | TRBV7-3 | TRBD2 | TGTGCCGGCAGCTCCCCCGGTTTAGCGGGCTCTGGGGCCAACGTCCTGACTTTC | CAGSSPGLAGSGANVLTF
NA | 16 | TRBJ1-3 | TRBV6-5 | TRBD1 | TGTGCCAGCAGTTCGGACAGGGCCTACTCTGGAAACACCATATATTTT | CASSSDRAYSGNTIYF
NA | 14 | TRBJ2-7 | TRBV4-1 | NA | TGCGCCAGCAGCCAAGAATCGACGGGCTACGAGCAGTACTTC | CASSQESTGYEQYF
NA | 15 | TRBJ2-5 | TRBV9 | TRBD2 | TGTGCCAGCAGCGTTAGCGGGAGGCACCAAGAGACCCAGTACTTC | CASSVSGRHQETQYF
NA | 14 | TRBJ2-6 | TRBV19 | TRBD1 | TGTGCCAGCGAAAACAGGGGACGGGCCAACGTCCTGACTTTC | CASENRGRANVLTF
NA | 14 | TRBJ1-2 | TRBV2 | NA | TGTGCCAGCAGTGAAGCAAGAGTTACCTATGGCTACACCTTC | CASSEARVTYGYTF
NA | 17 | TRBJ2-3 | TRBV5-4 | TRBD2 | TGTGCCAGCAGCTCTGTAGGTTCTAGCGGGATCACAGATACGCAGTATTTT | CASSSVGSSGITDTQYF
NA | 18 | TRBJ2-3 | TRBV28 | TRBD1 | TGTGCCAGCACCGAAAGGACAGGGCGCAGTTGGGTCACAGATACGCAGTATTTT | CASTERTGRSWVTDTQYF
once | 18 | TRBJ2-1 | TRBV9 | TRBD1 | TGTGCCAGCAGCTCGGAAGGAGGACAGGGTCACTCCTACAATGAGCAGTTCTTC | CASSSEGGQGHSYNEQFF
NA | 13 | TRBJ2-7 | TRBV30 | TRBD2 | TGTGCCTGGAGTTCAGGCCGCGGGGGAGAGCAGTACTTC | CAWSSGRGGEQYF
NA | 16 | TRBJ2-6 | TRBV3-1/TRBV3-2 | TRBD2 | TGTGCCAGCAGCCAAGATCGGGGGGCTGGGGCCAACGTCCTGACTTTC | CASSQDRGAGANVLTF
NA | 13 | TRBJ1-2 | TRBV10-1 | NA | TGCGCCAGCAGTGAGAACCCGGACTATGGCTACACCTTC | CASSENPDYGYTF
NA | 15 | TRBJ1-5 | TRBV3-1/TRBV3-2 | NA | TGTGCCAGCAGCCAAGGCCCAGGGGAGGGACAGCCCCAGCATTTT | CASSQGPGEGQPQHF
NA | 18 | TRBJ2-1 | TRBV19 | TRBD2 | TGTGCCAGTAGTATAGGTCGAGCTAGCGGGAGTTGGGGCAATGAGCAGTTCTTC | CASSIGRASGSWGNEQFF
once | 13 | TRBJ2-7 | TRBV2 | NA | TGTGCCAGCAGTGAACAACTACAGGGCCAGCAGTACTTC | CASSEQLQGQQYF
NA | 15 | TRBJ2-1 | TRBV7-9 | TRBD2 | TGTGCCAGCAGCTTGCCTAGCGGGAGATGGGCTGAGCAGTTCTTC | CASSLPSGRWAEQFF
NA | 18 | TRBJ2-3 | TRBV28 | NA | TGTGCCATCTGCCGGGCTAGCGCCTTCTCACCTAGCACAGATACGCAGTATTTT | CAICRASAFSPSTDTQYF
once | 13 | TRBJ1-5 | TRBV15 | TRBD1 | TGTGCCACCCGCCCGGACAGGAATCAGCCCCAGCATTTT | CATRPDRNQPQHF
NA | 14 | TRBJ1-3 | TRBV28 | NA | TGTGCCAGCAGTTTACGGGCAGGGGGAAACACCATATATTTT | CASSLRAGGNTIYF
NA | 14 | TRBJ1-5 | TRBV28 | NA | TGTGCCAGCAGGTGGGGGCCGAGCAATCAGCCCCAGCATTTT | CASRWGPSNQPQHF
few | 19 | TRBJ2-1 | TRBV27 | TRBD2 | TGTGCCAGCAGTCTCTACTCGACTAGCGGGAGGGTCGGAGGGAATGAGCAGTTCTTC | CASSLYSTSGRVGGNEQFF
NA | 16 | TRBJ2-1 | TRBV29-1 | TRBD2 | TGCAGCGCTAGTGGGACTAGCGGGATAGGGTACAATGAGCAGTTCTTC | CSASGTSGIGYNEQFF
NA | 12 | TRBJ1-5 | TRBV7-9 | NA | TGTGCCAGCAGCTTAGGGAGCCAGCCCCAGCATTTT | CASSLGSQPQHF
NA | 15 | TRBJ2-3 | TRBV4-1 | TRBD1 | TGCGCCAGCAGTACCGGGACAGGGGTGGGAGATACGCAGTATTTT | CASSTGTGVGDTQYF
once | 15 | TRBJ2-1 | TRBV11-1 | NA | TGTGCCAGCAGCTTACAAAGGGGAAGGTACAATGAGCAGTTCTTC | CASSLQRGRYNEQFF
NA | 13 | TRBJ1-1 | TRBV19 | NA | TGTGCCAGTAGTATAGAAGACAGTCTCGAAGCTTTCTTT | CASSIEDSLEAFF
NA | 16 | TRBJ2-3 | TRBV2 | NA | TGTGCCAGCAGTGTGAGGAGAATCTCTAGCACAGATACGCAGTATTTT | CASSVRRISSTDTQYF
few | 12 | TRBJ2-7 | TRBV5-4 | TRBD1 | TGTGCCAGCAGCGGACAGGCCTACGAGCAGTACTTC | CASSGQAYEQYF
NA | 13 | TRBJ1-3 | TRBV2 | NA | TGTGCCAGCAAGGTGGGAGGGGGAAACACCATATATTTT | CASKVGGGNTIYF
NA | 20 | TRBJ1-5 | TRBV19 | TRBD1 | TGTGCCAGTAGTCCAGTCCCCACCCGGGACAGGCCTTATAGCAATCAGCCCCAGCATTTT | CASSPVPTRDRPYSNQPQHF
NA | 13 | TRBJ1-2 | TRBV20-1 | NA | TGCAGTGCTAGTGGACAGAGGATTGGAGGCTACACCTTC | CSASGQRIGGYTF
NA | 16 | TRBJ2-5 | TRBV27 | TRBD1 | TGTGCCAGCTCCCGGACAGGGAGGCTCATACAAGAGACCCAGTACTTC | CASSRTGRLIQETQYF
NA | 15 | TRBJ2-7 | TRBV5-4 | TRBD1 | TGTGCCAGCAGCCCCGGACAGGACCTCTCCTACGAGCAGTACTTC | CASSPGQDLSYEQYF
NA | 13 | TRBJ2-4 | TRBV11-2 | NA | TGTGCCAGCAGCTTAGCTAGTAGGAACATTCAGTACTTC | CASSLASRNIQYF
NA | 12 | TRBJ2-1 | TRBV5-1 | NA | TGCGCCAGCAGTTTAGACTATAATGAGCAGTTCTTC | CASSLDYNEQFF
NA | 15 | TRBJ2-2 | TRBV7-9 | TRBD1 | TGTGCCAGCAGCCCCGGGACAGGGGGCCTCGGGGAGCTGTTTTTT | CASSPGTGGLGELFF
NA | 15 | TRBJ1-4 | TRBV6-5 | TRBD1 | TGTGCCAGCAGCCCCGGGACAGGGGGCGATGAAAAACTGTTTTTT | CASSPGTGGDEKLFF
NA | 13 | TRBJ1-2 | TRBV6-5 | NA | TGTGCCAGCAGTTCCCTGGGAGGAAGTGGCTACACCTTC | CASSSLGGSGYTF